The 15 T cell receptor beta chains reported below all come from one sample, sequenced in a study of a mutant IDH1 vaccine in newly diagnosed glioma. The sample's time point: week 23, last vaccination. Every single dose of the vaccine, 300 ug of mutant IDH1 20-mer peptide, came with topical imiquimod. For these TCRs, the target antigens are not known. Profiled with immunoSEQ multiplex PCR; TCRdb holds only in-frame clones, not every one. The data hold fewer than 45,000 clones, with approximately 90% observed a single time. Sequenced material: PBMCs, taken from a glioma patient whose treatment included an IDH1 peptide vaccine. These receptor sequences come from a man in his fifties or sixties with glioma.

The chain employs TRBV6-1 and TRBJ1-3; D might be TRBD1 (6 bases). CDR1 MNHNS and CDR2 SASEGT come from the germline V gene. V dropped 6 bases and J dropped 0 bases, with 6 bases sitting between them. CDR3 length equals 13 residues. The CDR3 here is CASRDSSGNTIYF. CDR3 sequence (DNA): TGTGCCAGCAGGGACAGCTCTGGAAACACCATATATTTT.

This clone occurred once. J is TRBJ2-7 and V is TRBV11-2; D gene unclear. V was cut by 2 bases and J by 0 bases, with 5 bases left in between. The CDR3 is made up of 13 amino acids. Germline V gene sequence: CDR1 SGHAT, CDR2 FQNNGV. The CDR3 protein is CASSLQSSYEQYF. CDR3 in DNA: TGTGCCAGCAGCTTACAGAGCTCCTACGAGCAGTACTTC.

The rearrangement links TRBV9 to TRBJ2-3; D is undetermined. Trimming removed 1 base at V and 1 base at J, with 7 bases between. Germline loops: CDR1 SGDLS, CDR2 YYNGEE. The CDR3 runs 14 residues. CDR3 coding DNA: TGTGCCAGCAGCGTAATTCCTGGCACAGATACGCAGTATTTT. Amino acids: CASSVIPGTDTQYF.

The chain uses TRBV27 and TRBJ1-2; the D gene is possibly TRBD1 (5 bases). CDR3 length equals 17 residues. The V gene's germline CDR1 is MNHEY and CDR2 SMNVEV (reference sequence). V lost 0 bases and J 2 bases, leaving 16 bases between the germline ends. This chain's CDR3 is CASSLSPPRGMNYGYTF. The CDR3 DNA reads TGTGCCAGCAGTTTATCCCCTCCCCGGGGGATGAACTATGGCTACACCTTC.

As DNA, the CDR3 is TGTGCCAGCAGCTTAGCCCTGGGCAGTGAAGCTTTCTTT. Residues: CASSLALGSEAFF. The chain is built from TRBV7-3 and TRBJ1-1; no clear D gene. The germline gives CDR1 SGHTA, CDR2 FQGTGA. This CDR3 has 13 amino acids. Trimming removed 2 bases at V and 7 bases at J, with 11 bases between.

CDR3 loop: CASSPSSREKLFF. The DNA for the CDR3 is TGTGCCAGCAGTCCCTCTAGCAGGGAAAAACTGTTTTTT. The chain combines TRBV2 with TRBJ1-4; D gene unclear. Between the trimmed V and J ends, which lost 5 bases and 8 bases, there was a span of 12 bases. CDR1 is SNHLY and CDR2 is FYNNEI in the germline V gene. The CDR3 sequence is 13 residues long.

This clone was seen just once. The chain joins TRBV2 to TRBJ2-7; tentatively, D is TRBD2 (5 bases). Trimming took off 2 bases at V and 6 bases at J, with 11 bases between the two ends. The CDR3 totals 13 residues. Germline CDR1 reads SNHLY; CDR2 reads FYNNEI. Here the CDR3 reads CASSETRTAEQYF. CDR3 sequence (DNA): TGTGCCAGCAGTGAAACCAGGACTGCCGAGCAGTACTTC.

The gene calls are TRBV7-2 and TRBJ2-5, with D unresolved. V dropped 1 base and J dropped 5 bases, with 11 bases sitting between them. Germline V gives CDR1 SGHTA, CDR2 FQGNSA. There are 14 residues in the CDR3. The CDR3 spells CASSLVASWETQYF. The CDR3 nucleotides are TGTGCCAGCAGCTTAGTAGCTAGTTGGGAGACCCAGTACTTC.

V is TRBV19 and J is TRBJ2-2, with 8 bases aligning to TRBD2. The junction had 2 bases not matched to a gene; V was cut back by 4 bases and J by 4 bases. The CDR3 loop spans 14 amino acids. The germline V gene has CDR1 LNHDA and CDR2 SQIVND (reference sequence). CDR3 in amino acids: CASSNGRATGELFF. The CDR3 DNA reads as TGTGCCAGTAGTAACGGGAGGGCCACCGGGGAGCTGTTTTTT.

V gene TRBV2 combines with J gene TRBJ2-3; tentative D call: TRBD1 (5 bases). V was cut by 6 bases and J by 6 bases, with 10 bases left in between. The CDR3 covers 12 residues. Germline CDR1 SNHLY, CDR2 FYNNEI. The CDR3 is CASSYGADTQYF. The CDR3 DNA sequence: TGTGCCAGCAGCTATGGGGCGGATACGCAGTATTTT.

The chain couples TRBV6-5 to TRBJ2-5, with 8 bases lining up with TRBD1. The CDR3 has 14 amino acids. V lost 7 bases, J lost 4 bases, and 8 bases stayed unmatched. Germline CDR1 MNHEY, CDR2 SVGAGI. This chain's CDR3 is CASTDAGGGETQYF. The CDR3 region has the DNA TGTGCCAGCACGGACGCAGGGGGCGGAGAGACCCAGTACTTC.

The chain joins TRBV13 to TRBJ1-4; D is perhaps TRBD1 (5 bases). Germline V gives CDR1 PRHDT, CDR2 FYEKMQ (reference sequence). This CDR3 comprises 15 residues. V was shortened by 4 bases and J by 2 bases, with 11 bases between the two germline ends. Here the CDR3 DNA reads TGTGCCAGCAGCTCCCGGGGACCGACTAATGAAAAACTGTTTTTT. This sequence encodes CASSSRGPTNEKLFF.

This chain connects TRBV7-9 to TRBJ2-5, with D perhaps TRBD2 (6 bases). The V end lost 2 bases, the J end lost 3 bases, and 25 bases lay between the germline ends. Germline V CDR1 and CDR2: SEHNR, FQNEAQ (reference sequence). This CDR3 has 19 amino acids. This CDR3 reads CASSLWRGFGRETEETQYF. In DNA, the CDR3 is TGTGCCAGCAGCTTATGGAGGGGTTTTGGCAGGGAAACAGAAGAGACCCAGTACTTC.

This chain uses TRBV5-1 with TRBJ1-1; D not certain. Trimming stripped 0 bases from V and 1 base from J, with 7 bases between. This CDR3 is built from 14 residues. The germline gives CDR1 SGHRS, CDR2 YFSETQ. CDR3 loop: CASSLAAPNTEAFF. DNA for the CDR3: TGCGCCAGCAGCTTGGCCGCGCCGAACACTGAAGCTTTCTTT.

The chain carries TRBV10-1 and TRBJ2-2, with D tentatively TRBD1 (6 bases). The germline V gene has CDR1 WNHNN and CDR2 SYGVQD (reference sequence). The CDR3 loop spans 15 amino acids. The V gene lost 0 bases and the J gene lost 5 bases, with 10 bases spanning the gap. The CDR3 region has the DNA TGCGCCAGCAGTGAGTCCAGGGGACATACCGGGGAGCTGTTTTTT. Its protein product is CASSESRGHTGELFF.